Described below is a single T cell receptor beta chain sequence and its context. These data come from a study of T-cell memory formation after mild COVID-19. From the 5' RACE reads, TCRdb called clonotypes with MiXCR, one entry per CDR3 protein. The sample has just over 200,000 distinct CDR3 sequences, just over 9.5% seen once; the top ten hold roughly 4%. Germline values: CDR1 KGHSH, CDR2 LQKENI. The CDR3 is made up of 16 amino acids. Trimming took 6 bases from V and 6 from J; bases not matched to a gene: 16. The chain uses TRBV18 and TRBJ2-7; 8 nucleotides match TRBD1. What was sequenced was PBMCs or a T cell subset sorted from them (not recorded which). The sequence derives from a man aged 18 to 29 who had mild COVID-19 (a few samples of this study predate the infection). Cell type and time point are not known. CDR3 in amino acids: CASSPFSTGALREQYF. CDR3 DNA: TGTGCCAGCTCGCCTTTTTCGACAGGGGCTCTCCGCGAGCAGTACTTC.